This entry describes one T cell receptor beta chain. Measured with immunoSEQ multiplex PCR; TCRdb has only the in-frame clones, and not every one. The repertoire includes roughly 290,000 clones, 70% to 90% of them detected once, and 12% sits in the top ten. The data belong to a study of blood T cell repertoires in COVID-19. V was trimmed by 0 bases and J by 6 bases, leaving 9 bases between them. Germline CDR1 SGHTA, CDR2 FQGTGA. This CDR3 has 15 residues. The sequence came from a woman aged 55 to 70 with acute or convalescent COVID-19. The V call is TRBV7-3, the J call TRBJ1-6; tentatively, D is TRBD1 (5 bases). The sequenced material came from peripheral blood. Here the CDR3 reads CASSLTREGNSPLHF. In DNA form, the CDR3 reads TGTGCCAGCAGCTTAACCAGGGAAGGTAATTCACCCCTCCACTTT. The full variable domain, completed using reference TRBV7-3 and TRBJ1-6, is GAGVSQTPSNKVTEKGKYVELRCDPISGHTALYWYRQSLGQGPEFLIYFQGTGAADDSGLPNDRFFAVRPEGSVSTLKIQRTERGDSAVYLCASSLTREGNSPLHFGNGTRLTVT.